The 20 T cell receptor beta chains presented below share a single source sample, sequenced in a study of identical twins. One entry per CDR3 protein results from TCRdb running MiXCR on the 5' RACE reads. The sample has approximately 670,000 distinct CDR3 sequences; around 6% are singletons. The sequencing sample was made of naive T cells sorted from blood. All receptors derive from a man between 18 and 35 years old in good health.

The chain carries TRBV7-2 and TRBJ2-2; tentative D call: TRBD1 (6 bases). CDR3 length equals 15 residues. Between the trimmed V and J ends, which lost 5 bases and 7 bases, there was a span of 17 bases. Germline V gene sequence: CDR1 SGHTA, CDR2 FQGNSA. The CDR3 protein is CASSGRDNAGGELFF. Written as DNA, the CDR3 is TGTGCCAGCAGCGGACGGGACAACGCAGGCGGGGAGCTGTTTTTT. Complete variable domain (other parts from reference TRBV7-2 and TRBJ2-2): GAGVSQSPSNKVTEKGKDVELRCDPISGHTALYWYRQSLGQGLEFLIYFQGNSAPDKSGLPSDRFSAERTGGSVSTLTIQRTQQEDSAVYLCASSGRDNAGGELFFGEGSRLTVL.

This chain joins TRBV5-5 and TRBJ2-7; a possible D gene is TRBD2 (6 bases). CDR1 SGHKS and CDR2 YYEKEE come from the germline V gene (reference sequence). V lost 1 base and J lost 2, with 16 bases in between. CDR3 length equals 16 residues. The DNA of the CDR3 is TGTGCCAGCAGCTTGTTCGGGGACTTCACAGCCTACGAGCAGTACTTC. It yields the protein CASSLFGDFTAYEQYF.

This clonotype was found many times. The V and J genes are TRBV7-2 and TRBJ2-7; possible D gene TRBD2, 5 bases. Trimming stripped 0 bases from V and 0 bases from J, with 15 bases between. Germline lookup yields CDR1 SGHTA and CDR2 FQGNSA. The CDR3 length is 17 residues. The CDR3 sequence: CASSLARTWESSYEQYF. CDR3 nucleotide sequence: TGTGCCAGCAGCTTAGCGCGAACGTGGGAGAGCTCCTACGAGCAGTACTTC.

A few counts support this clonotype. In DNA form, the CDR3 reads TGTGCCAGCAGCTTAGTATTACTAGCGGAGACCCAGTACTTC. This translates into CASSLVLLAETQYF. J is TRBJ2-5 and V is TRBV7-2, with 7 positions matching TRBD2. CDR1 and CDR2 from the germline V gene are SGHTA and FQGNSA. This CDR3 contains 14 residues. The V segment lost 1 base and the J segment 5 bases; nucleotides outside the gene matches: 4.

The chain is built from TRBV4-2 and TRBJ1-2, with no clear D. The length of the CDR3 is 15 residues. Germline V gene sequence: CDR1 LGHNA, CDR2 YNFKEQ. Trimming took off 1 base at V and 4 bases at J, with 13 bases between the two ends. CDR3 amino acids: CASSQVSGVVYGYTF. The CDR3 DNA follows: TGTGCCAGCAGCCAAGTTTCGGGCGTAGTCTATGGCTACACCTTC.

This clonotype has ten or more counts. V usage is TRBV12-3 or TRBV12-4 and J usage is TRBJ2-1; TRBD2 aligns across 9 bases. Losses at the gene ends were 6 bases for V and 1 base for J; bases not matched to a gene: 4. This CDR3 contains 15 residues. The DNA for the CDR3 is TGTGCCAGCAGCCGTAGCGGGGGATCCTACAATGAGCAGTTCTTC. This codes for CASSRSGGSYNEQFF.

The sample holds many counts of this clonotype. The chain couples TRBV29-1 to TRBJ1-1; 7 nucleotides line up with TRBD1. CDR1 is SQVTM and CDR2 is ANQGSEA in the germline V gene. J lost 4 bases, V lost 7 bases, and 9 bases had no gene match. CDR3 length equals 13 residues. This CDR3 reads CSAMTGSATEAFF. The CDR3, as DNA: TGCAGCGCTATGACAGGGTCCGCCACTGAAGCTTTCTTT. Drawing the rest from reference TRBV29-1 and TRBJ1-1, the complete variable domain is SAVISQKPSRDICQRGTSLTIQCQVDSQVTMMFWYRQQPGQSLTLIATANQGSEATYESGFVIDKFPISRPNLTFSTLTVSNMSPEDSSIYLCSAMTGSATEAFFGQGTRLTVV.

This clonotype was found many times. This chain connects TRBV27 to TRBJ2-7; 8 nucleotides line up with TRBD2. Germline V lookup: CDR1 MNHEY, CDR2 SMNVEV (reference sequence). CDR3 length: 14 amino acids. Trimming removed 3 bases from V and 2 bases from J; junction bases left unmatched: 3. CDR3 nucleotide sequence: TGTGCCAGCAGTTTTGGCGGGGGGACCTACGAGCAGTACTTC. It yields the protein CASSFGGGTYEQYF.

The chain's CDR3 is CASVELAKNIQYF. The CDR3 bases are TGTGCCAGCGTAGAACTAGCCAAAAACATTCAGTACTTC. The rearrangement uses TRBV6-1 and TRBJ2-4; no clear D. V was trimmed by 8 bases and J by 0 bases, leaving 8 bases between them. Looked up from germline, CDR1 is MNHNS and CDR2 is SASEGT. The CDR3 runs 13 residues.

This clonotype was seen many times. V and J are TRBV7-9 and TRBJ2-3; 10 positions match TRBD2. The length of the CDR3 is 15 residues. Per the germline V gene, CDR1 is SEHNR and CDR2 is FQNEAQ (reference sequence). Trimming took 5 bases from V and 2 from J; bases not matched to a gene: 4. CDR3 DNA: TGTGCCAGCAGCCCAACTAGCGGGACCACAGATACGCAGTATTTT. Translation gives CASSPTSGTTDTQYF.

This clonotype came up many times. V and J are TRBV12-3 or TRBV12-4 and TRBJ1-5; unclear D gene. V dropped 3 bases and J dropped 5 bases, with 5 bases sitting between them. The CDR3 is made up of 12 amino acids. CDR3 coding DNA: TGTGCCAGCAGTTTGTGGGATCAGCCCCAGCATTTT. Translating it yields CASSLWDQPQHF.

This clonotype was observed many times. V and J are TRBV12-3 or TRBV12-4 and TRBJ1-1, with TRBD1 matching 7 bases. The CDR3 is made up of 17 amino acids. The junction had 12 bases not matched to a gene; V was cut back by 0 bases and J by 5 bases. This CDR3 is CASSLALGGVLETEAFF. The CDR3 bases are TGTGCCAGCAGTTTAGCGCTAGGGGGCGTCCTGGAAACTGAAGCTTTCTTT.

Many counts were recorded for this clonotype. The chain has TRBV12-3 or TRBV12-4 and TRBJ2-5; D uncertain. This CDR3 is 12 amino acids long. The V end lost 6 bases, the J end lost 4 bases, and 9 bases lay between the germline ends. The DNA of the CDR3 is TGTGCCAGCAGAAATGATCTAGAGACCCAGTACTTC. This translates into CASRNDLETQYF.

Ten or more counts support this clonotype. The CDR3 sequence: CASGSGANVLTF. The CDR3 bases are TGTGCCAGCGGATCTGGGGCCAACGTCCTGACTTTC. The rearrangement uses TRBV27 and TRBJ2-6; D gene unclear. Germline CDR1 MNHEY, CDR2 SMNVEV (reference sequence). Trimming cost V 8 bases and J 1 base, with 3 bases left between them. The CDR3 length is 12 residues. Complete variable domain (other parts from reference TRBV27 and TRBJ2-6): EAQVTQNPRYLITVTGKKLTVTCSQNMNHEYMSWYRQDPGLGLRQIYYSMNVEVTDKGDVPEGYKVSRKEKRNFPLILESPSPNQTSLYFCASGSGANVLTFGAGSRLTVL.

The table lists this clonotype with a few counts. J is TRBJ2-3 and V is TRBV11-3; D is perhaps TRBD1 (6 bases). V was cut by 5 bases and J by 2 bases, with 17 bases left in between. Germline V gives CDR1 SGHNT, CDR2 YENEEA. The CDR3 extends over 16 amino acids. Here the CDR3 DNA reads TGTGCCAGCAGCCAGGACAGCTCGACCCCCACAGATACGCAGTATTTT. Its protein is CASSQDSSTPTDTQYF. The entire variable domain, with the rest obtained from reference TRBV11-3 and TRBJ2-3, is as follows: EAGVVQSPRYKIIEKKQPVAFWCNPISGHNTLYWYLQNLGQGPELLIRYENEEAVDDSQLPKDRFSAERLKGVDSTLKIQPAELGDSAVYLCASSQDSSTPTDTQYFGPGTRLTVL.

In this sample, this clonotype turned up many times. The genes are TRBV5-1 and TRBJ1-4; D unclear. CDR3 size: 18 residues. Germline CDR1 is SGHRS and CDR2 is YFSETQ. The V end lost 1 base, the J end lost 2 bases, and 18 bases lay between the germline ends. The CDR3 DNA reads TGCGCCAGCAGCTTGTTCCCCCGGGGTGCCGCGACTAATGAAAAACTGTTTTTT. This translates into CASSLFPRGAATNEKLFF.

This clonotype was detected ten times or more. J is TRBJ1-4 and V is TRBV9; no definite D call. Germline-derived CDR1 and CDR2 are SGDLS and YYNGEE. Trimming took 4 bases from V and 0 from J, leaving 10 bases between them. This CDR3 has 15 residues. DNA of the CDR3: TGTGCCAGCAGCACATCCACCGCAACTAATGAAAAACTGTTTTTT. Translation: CASSTSTATNEKLFF.

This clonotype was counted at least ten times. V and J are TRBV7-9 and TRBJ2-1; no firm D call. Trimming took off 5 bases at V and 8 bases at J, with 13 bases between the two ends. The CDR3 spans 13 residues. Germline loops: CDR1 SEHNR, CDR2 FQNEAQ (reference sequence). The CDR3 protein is CASSTLRSDEQFF. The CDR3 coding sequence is TGTGCCAGCAGCACCCTTAGGAGCGATGAGCAGTTCTTC.

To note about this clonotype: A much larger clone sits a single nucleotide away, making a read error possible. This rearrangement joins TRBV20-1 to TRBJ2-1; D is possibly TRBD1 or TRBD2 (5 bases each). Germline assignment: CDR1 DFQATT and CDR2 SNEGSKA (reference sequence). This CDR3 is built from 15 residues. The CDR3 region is CSARDLGEGRNGQFF. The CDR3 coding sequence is TGCAGTGCTAGAGATCTGGGAGAGGGGAGAAATGGGCAGTTCTTC.

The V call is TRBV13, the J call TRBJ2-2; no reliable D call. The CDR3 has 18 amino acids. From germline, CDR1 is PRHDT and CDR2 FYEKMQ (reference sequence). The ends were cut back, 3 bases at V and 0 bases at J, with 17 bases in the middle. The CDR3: CASSFVSLLSPNTGELFF. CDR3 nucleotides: TGTGCCAGCAGCTTCGTCTCTCTACTATCCCCGAACACCGGGGAGCTGTTTTTT.